This T cell receptor (beta chain) was sequenced in a study of cytomegalovirus exposure and HLA in healthy donors. Overall study context: Counted in an early data release were about 85 million unique TCRs from HLA-typed donors.

This PCR relied on a set of 60 Vbeta primers and 13 Jbeta primers. Sequencing used immunoSEQ multiplex PCR; TCRdb keeps in-frame clones, though not all of them. Of some 190,000 clones listed, over 70% are singletons. This clone was picked up one time. As yet, its antigen is unknown. Study observations and caveats: Further analysis was carried out later, and it showed several of the most significant clusters appearing linked to common viral pathogens.

The CDR3 extends over 16 amino acids. CDR1 and CDR2 from the germline V gene are KGHSH and LQKENI. V lost 2 bases, J lost 8 bases, and 16 bases lay in between. This rearrangement joins TRBV18 to TRBJ1-6, with D possibly matching TRBD1 (6 bases). The receptor comes from a boy aged 2 to 10 in good health and CMV-seronegative. The sequencing sample was made of PBMCs. CDR3 region: CASSPWFSGDDSPLHF. Here the CDR3 DNA reads TGTGCCAGCTCACCATGGTTTTCAGGGGATGATTCACCCCTCCACTTT.